Listed here are 20 T cell receptor beta chains from one sample, sequenced in a study of PD-1 blockade in classical Hodgkin lymphoma. TCRdb keeps only in-frame clones here, not all; method: immunoSEQ multiplex PCR. This table holds 90,000 to 140,000 clones, roughly nine tenths found once. The time point here: cycle 4 day 1 (C4D1), after more than five weeks of nivolumab. Each patient relapsed following autologous stem cell transplantation, and prior brentuximab vedotin exposure differed. The material sequenced was peripheral blood mononuclear cells (PBMCs), taken before the fourth cycle of nivolumab. These receptor sequences come from a human donor with classical Hodgkin lymphoma.

This sequence joins TRBV7-9 and TRBJ2-1; 9 positions match TRBD2. Germline trimming cut 5 bases from V and 0 bases from J; bases unmatched to any gene: 8. The germline CDR1 and CDR2 sequences are SEHNR and FQNEAQ (reference sequence). This CDR3 region has 17 residues. CDR3 loop: CASSKNSGSSSYNEQFF. The CDR3 DNA sequence: TGTGCCAGCAGCAAGAATAGCGGGAGTTCCTCCTACAATGAGCAGTTCTTC.

V and J are TRBV4-1 and TRBJ2-6; no clear D gene. Germline CDR1 MGHRA, CDR2 YSYEKL. V was shortened by 3 bases and J by 9 bases, with 12 bases between the two germline ends. This CDR3 is 14 amino acids long. CDR3 loop: CASSHPLLGNVLTF. CDR3 sequence (DNA): TGCGCCAGCAGCCATCCCCTTCTGGGCAACGTCCTGACTTTC.

The gene calls are TRBV28 and TRBJ2-7; maybe TRBD1 (6 bases). Per germline, CDR1 MDHEN and CDR2 SYDVKM. This CDR3 has 15 residues. Trimming removed 3 bases from V and 0 bases from J, with 12 bases in between. This chain's CDR3 is CASSFRGLSSYEQYF. The CDR3 DNA reads as TGTGCCAGCAGTTTCAGGGGTTTAAGCTCCTACGAGCAGTACTTC.

The J gene is TRBJ2-1, the V gene TRBV27; no definite D call. Trimming pared 4 bases from V and 0 bases from J, leaving 10 bases between. The CDR3 is 15 amino acids. Germline V gene lookup returns CDR1 MNHEY and CDR2 SMNVEV (reference sequence). The CDR3 is CASSSAVSSYNEQFF. CDR3 sequence (DNA): TGTGCCAGCAGTTCCGCGGTTAGCTCCTACAATGAGCAGTTCTTC.

The V gene is TRBV5-4, the J gene TRBJ2-2; maybe TRBD1 (5 bases). Germline CDR1 SGHNT, CDR2 YYREEE (reference sequence). The CDR3 has 15 residues. Trimming removed 0 bases at V and 6 bases at J, with 12 bases between. CDR3 residues: CASSLGSGFSGELFF. CDR3 in DNA: TGTGCCAGCAGCTTGGGTTCAGGGTTTTCCGGGGAGCTGTTTTTT.

The V gene is TRBV2, the J gene TRBJ2-7; 8 bases match TRBD2. This CDR3 has 15 amino acids. The V and J ends lost 0 bases and 6 bases, in that order; junction bases with no gene match: 7. Germline loops: CDR1 SNHLY, CDR2 FYNNEI. The CDR3 region has the DNA TGTGCCAGCAGTGAAGCGCGAAGCGGGAGTGGCGAGCAGTACTTC. Protein: CASSEARSGSGEQYF.

This clone was recorded a few times. The DNA of the CDR3 is TGCGCCAGCAGCCAATTATTTTCGGTGCTGAACACTGAAGCTTTCTTT. Protein: CASSQLFSVLNTEAFF. V is TRBV4-1 and J is TRBJ1-1; no reliable D call. The CDR3 runs to 16 residues. Trimming removed 2 bases at V and 0 bases at J, with 13 bases between. CDR1 is MGHRA, CDR2 YSYEKL, per germline.

This clone was seen a handful of times. In DNA form, the CDR3 reads TGCGCCAGCAGCCAAGATAGGGATCAGCCCCAGCATTTT. Translated, it gives CASSQDRDQPQHF. This chain joins TRBV4-1 and TRBJ1-5, with unresolved D. The CDR3 has 13 amino acids. The V gene lost 0 bases and the J gene lost 5 bases, with 5 bases spanning the gap. Germline CDR1 reads MGHRA; CDR2 reads YSYEKL.

This chain uses TRBV28 with TRBJ2-1; 10 bases agree with TRBD2. Germline loops: CDR1 MDHEN, CDR2 SYDVKM. The CDR3 contains 18 residues. V was pared by 4 bases and J by 1 base, with 10 bases of the junction left unmatched. The CDR3 DNA is TGTGCCAGCAGTTCCTCGTATAGCGGGAGGTCATCCTACAATGAGCAGTTCTTC. Its translation is CASSSSYSGRSSYNEQFF.

The chain couples TRBV11-2 to TRBJ2-1; 16 positions match TRBD2. CDR1 and CDR2 (germline): SGHAT, FQNNGV. V gave up 4 bases and J gave up 5 bases; unmatched junction bases: 2. The CDR3 has 16 residues. CDR3 residues: CASSSGTSGRDNEQFF. In DNA form, the CDR3 reads TGTGCCAGCAGCTCGGGGACTAGCGGGAGGGACAATGAGCAGTTCTTC.

The chain combines TRBV4-1 with TRBJ2-7; 8 positions match TRBD2. V was pared by 2 bases and J by 3 bases, with 9 bases of the junction left unmatched. This CDR3 contains 16 residues. Germline lookup yields CDR1 MGHRA and CDR2 YSYEKL. CDR3 amino acids: CASSQLVSGGRYEQYF. The CDR3 bases are TGCGCCAGCAGCCAATTGGTGTCGGGAGGGCGCTACGAGCAGTACTTC.

In DNA form, the CDR3 reads TGTGCCAGCCCCACCCGTGGGGAACAGGCATCTGGAAACACCATATATTTT. It specifies CASPTRGEQASGNTIYF. This sequence joins TRBV21-1 and TRBJ1-3; the table's D call TRBD1 went unverified against the DNA. TRBV21-1 is assigned pseudogene status. The CDR3 is 17 amino acids.

J is TRBJ1-4 and V is TRBV19; D perhaps matches TRBD1 (6 bases). Trimming removed 3 bases from V and 0 bases from J, with 8 bases in between. This CDR3 has 15 amino acids. CDR1 and CDR2 (germline): LNHDA, SQIVND (reference sequence). DNA for the CDR3: TGTGCCAGTAGTATCCAGGGGCCAACTAATGAAAAACTGTTTTTT. It translates to CASSIQGPTNEKLFF.

The V and J genes are TRBV13 and TRBJ1-5, with D possibly matching TRBD1 (5 bases). CDR3 length: 12 amino acids. The V end lost 6 bases, the J end lost 6 bases, and 9 bases lay between the germline ends. CDR1 PRHDT and CDR2 FYEKMQ come from the germline V gene (reference sequence). As DNA, the CDR3 is TGTGCCAGCAGTCGGGGGGGTCAGCCCCAGCATTTT. This sequence encodes CASSRGGQPQHF.

The rearrangement joins TRBV9 to TRBJ2-7; 11 positions agree with TRBD2. The CDR3 is 17 amino acids. Germline trimming cut 4 bases from V and 0 bases from J; bases unmatched to any gene: 9. Germline V CDR1 and CDR2: SGDLS, YYNGEE. CDR3 bases: TGTGCCAGCAGCCCTAACCCTAGCGGGAGGAACTCCTACGAGCAGTACTTC. This encodes CASSPNPSGRNSYEQYF.

The chain carries TRBV5-4 and TRBJ1-3; D is possibly TRBD1 (5 bases). From germline, CDR1 is SGHNT and CDR2 YYREEE (reference sequence). Deletions cut 4 bases from V and 2 bases from J, with 13 bases between. The CDR3 loop spans 15 amino acids. CDR3 residues: CASSRDSGAGNTIYF. CDR3 sequence (DNA): TGTGCCAGCAGCAGGGACTCTGGGGCTGGAAACACCATATATTTT. The entire variable domain, with the rest obtained from reference TRBV5-4 and TRBJ1-3, is as follows: ETGVTQSPTHLIKTRGQQVTLRCSSQSGHNTVSWYQQALGQGPQFIFQYYREEENGRGNFPPRFSGLQFPNYSSELNVNALELDDSALYLCASSRDSGAGNTIYFGEGSWLTVV.

This clone came up once. The chain links TRBV27 to TRBJ2-5; the match to TRBD1 covers 7 bases. CDR1 is MNHEY and CDR2 is SMNVEV in the germline V gene (reference sequence). The CDR3 has 15 residues. V shed 8 bases and J 2 bases; nucleotides not matched to a gene: 11. The CDR3 is CASRTPGTEQETQYF. The CDR3 bases are TGTGCCAGCCGTACGCCCGGGACAGAGCAAGAGACCCAGTACTTC.

The rearrangement joins TRBV5-1 to TRBJ2-3, with TRBD2 matching 13 bases. Germline V gene data show CDR1 as SGHRS and CDR2 as YFSETQ. The V gene end was trimmed by 4 bases and the J gene end by 3 bases; junction bases not matched to a gene: 5. CDR3 length: 16 amino acids. The chain's CDR3 is CASSPRLAGGTDTQYF. The DNA of the CDR3 is TGCGCCAGCAGCCCGCGACTAGCGGGAGGAACAGATACGCAGTATTTT.

V is TRBV30 and J is TRBJ1-1, with D possibly matching TRBD1 (5 bases). CDR3 length: 13 amino acids. Germline assignment: CDR1 GTSNPN and CDR2 SVGIG (reference sequence). With 1 base removed from V and 3 bases from J, the gap between germline ends came to 9 bases. The CDR3 region is CAWSGGRDTEAFF. CDR3 sequence (DNA): TGTGCCTGGAGTGGGGGCAGAGACACTGAAGCTTTCTTT.

This chain connects TRBV5-1 to TRBJ2-7; the D is unclear. V gave up 4 bases and J gave up 0 bases, with 8 bases separating them. CDR1 is SGHRS and CDR2 is YFSETQ in the germline V gene. There are 13 residues in the CDR3. The CDR3 DNA is TGCGCCAGCAGCCTCGAGCTCTCCTACGAGCAGTACTTC. This translates into CASSLELSYEQYF.